Below are 2 T cell receptor beta chains sequenced from a single sample in a study of radiation and T cells in renal cell carcinoma. Treatment given: treatment-naive control, cytoreductive nephrectomy. TCRdb's copy holds only in-frame clones and misses some; the assay was immunoSEQ multiplex PCR. Here the sample spans 25,000 or so clones, roughly 53% being singletons. Sequenced here: tumor tissue, sampled from a patient whose treatment was nephrectomy without radiotherapy. These receptors were obtained from a human donor with renal cell carcinoma.

The V and J genes are TRBV5-1 and TRBJ2-1; D is possibly TRBD2 (5 bases). CDR1 and CDR2 from the germline V gene are SGHRS and YFSETQ. Trimming left V 4 bases short and J 1 base short, with 12 bases between. There are 15 residues in the CDR3. In nucleotides, the CDR3 is TGCGCCAGCAGCCGAGCGGCGGGTTCCTACAATGAGCAGTTCTTC. This codes for CASSRAAGSYNEQFF.

The rearrangement links TRBV30 to TRBJ2-1; no reliable D call. From germline, CDR1 is GTSNPN and CDR2 SVGIG (reference sequence). This CDR3 contains 11 residues. V lost 0 bases and J lost 8, with 5 bases in between. CDR3 region: CAWSVLYEQFF. The CDR3 coding sequence is TGTGCCTGGAGTGTGCTCTATGAGCAGTTCTTC.